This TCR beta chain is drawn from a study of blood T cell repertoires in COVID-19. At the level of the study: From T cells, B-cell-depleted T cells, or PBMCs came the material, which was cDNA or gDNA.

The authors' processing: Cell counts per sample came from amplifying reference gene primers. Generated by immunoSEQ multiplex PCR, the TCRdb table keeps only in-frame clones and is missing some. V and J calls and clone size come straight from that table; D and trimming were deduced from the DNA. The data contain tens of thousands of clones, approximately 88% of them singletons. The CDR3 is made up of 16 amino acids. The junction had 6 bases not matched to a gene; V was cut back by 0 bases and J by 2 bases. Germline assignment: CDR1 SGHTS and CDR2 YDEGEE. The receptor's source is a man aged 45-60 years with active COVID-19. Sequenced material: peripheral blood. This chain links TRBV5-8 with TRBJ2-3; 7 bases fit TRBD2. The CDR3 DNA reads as TGTGCCAGCAGCTTGGGACTAGCAGTCCTCACAGATACGCAGTATTTT. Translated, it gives CASSLGLAVLTDTQYF.